The clone carrying this T cell receptor beta chain was seen more than once but under ten times. Its target is not known. The sample originates from a study of T cells in Graves' hyperthyroidism and ophthalmopathy. Study-wide context: Prior to any treatment, at the point of initial diagnosis, peripheral blood was collected.

Study observations and caveats: Most expanded thyroid clonotypes above 0.001 recurred in blood.

In the ophthalmopathy cohort, Clinical Activity Score was at least 3, NOSPECS grade at least 4, and duration under 3 months. Researchers took RNA transcripts and amplified the TCR beta CDR3 regions from them. The HTBI set primed first-round TCR CDR3 RT-PCR. MiXCR, run by TCRdb on the multiplex PCR reads, gives a single entry per CDR3 protein. The sample shows 640,000 or so distinct CDR3 sequences, over 12% of them seen only once. V trimming: 6 bases; J trimming: 6 bases; junction bases outside the gene matches: 13. The CDR3 is 15 residues long. Germline V gene data show CDR1 as SGHTA and CDR2 as FQGTGA.

The specimen sequenced was blood. The chain is built from TRBV7-3 and TRBJ2-7; 8 bases are shared with TRBD1. The receptor's source is a woman in her forties with Graves' ophthalmopathy. CDR3 loop: CASSQGTGPLGEQYF. For the CDR3, the DNA is TGTGCCAGCAGTCAAGGGACAGGACCCCTCGGCGAGCAGTACTTC.